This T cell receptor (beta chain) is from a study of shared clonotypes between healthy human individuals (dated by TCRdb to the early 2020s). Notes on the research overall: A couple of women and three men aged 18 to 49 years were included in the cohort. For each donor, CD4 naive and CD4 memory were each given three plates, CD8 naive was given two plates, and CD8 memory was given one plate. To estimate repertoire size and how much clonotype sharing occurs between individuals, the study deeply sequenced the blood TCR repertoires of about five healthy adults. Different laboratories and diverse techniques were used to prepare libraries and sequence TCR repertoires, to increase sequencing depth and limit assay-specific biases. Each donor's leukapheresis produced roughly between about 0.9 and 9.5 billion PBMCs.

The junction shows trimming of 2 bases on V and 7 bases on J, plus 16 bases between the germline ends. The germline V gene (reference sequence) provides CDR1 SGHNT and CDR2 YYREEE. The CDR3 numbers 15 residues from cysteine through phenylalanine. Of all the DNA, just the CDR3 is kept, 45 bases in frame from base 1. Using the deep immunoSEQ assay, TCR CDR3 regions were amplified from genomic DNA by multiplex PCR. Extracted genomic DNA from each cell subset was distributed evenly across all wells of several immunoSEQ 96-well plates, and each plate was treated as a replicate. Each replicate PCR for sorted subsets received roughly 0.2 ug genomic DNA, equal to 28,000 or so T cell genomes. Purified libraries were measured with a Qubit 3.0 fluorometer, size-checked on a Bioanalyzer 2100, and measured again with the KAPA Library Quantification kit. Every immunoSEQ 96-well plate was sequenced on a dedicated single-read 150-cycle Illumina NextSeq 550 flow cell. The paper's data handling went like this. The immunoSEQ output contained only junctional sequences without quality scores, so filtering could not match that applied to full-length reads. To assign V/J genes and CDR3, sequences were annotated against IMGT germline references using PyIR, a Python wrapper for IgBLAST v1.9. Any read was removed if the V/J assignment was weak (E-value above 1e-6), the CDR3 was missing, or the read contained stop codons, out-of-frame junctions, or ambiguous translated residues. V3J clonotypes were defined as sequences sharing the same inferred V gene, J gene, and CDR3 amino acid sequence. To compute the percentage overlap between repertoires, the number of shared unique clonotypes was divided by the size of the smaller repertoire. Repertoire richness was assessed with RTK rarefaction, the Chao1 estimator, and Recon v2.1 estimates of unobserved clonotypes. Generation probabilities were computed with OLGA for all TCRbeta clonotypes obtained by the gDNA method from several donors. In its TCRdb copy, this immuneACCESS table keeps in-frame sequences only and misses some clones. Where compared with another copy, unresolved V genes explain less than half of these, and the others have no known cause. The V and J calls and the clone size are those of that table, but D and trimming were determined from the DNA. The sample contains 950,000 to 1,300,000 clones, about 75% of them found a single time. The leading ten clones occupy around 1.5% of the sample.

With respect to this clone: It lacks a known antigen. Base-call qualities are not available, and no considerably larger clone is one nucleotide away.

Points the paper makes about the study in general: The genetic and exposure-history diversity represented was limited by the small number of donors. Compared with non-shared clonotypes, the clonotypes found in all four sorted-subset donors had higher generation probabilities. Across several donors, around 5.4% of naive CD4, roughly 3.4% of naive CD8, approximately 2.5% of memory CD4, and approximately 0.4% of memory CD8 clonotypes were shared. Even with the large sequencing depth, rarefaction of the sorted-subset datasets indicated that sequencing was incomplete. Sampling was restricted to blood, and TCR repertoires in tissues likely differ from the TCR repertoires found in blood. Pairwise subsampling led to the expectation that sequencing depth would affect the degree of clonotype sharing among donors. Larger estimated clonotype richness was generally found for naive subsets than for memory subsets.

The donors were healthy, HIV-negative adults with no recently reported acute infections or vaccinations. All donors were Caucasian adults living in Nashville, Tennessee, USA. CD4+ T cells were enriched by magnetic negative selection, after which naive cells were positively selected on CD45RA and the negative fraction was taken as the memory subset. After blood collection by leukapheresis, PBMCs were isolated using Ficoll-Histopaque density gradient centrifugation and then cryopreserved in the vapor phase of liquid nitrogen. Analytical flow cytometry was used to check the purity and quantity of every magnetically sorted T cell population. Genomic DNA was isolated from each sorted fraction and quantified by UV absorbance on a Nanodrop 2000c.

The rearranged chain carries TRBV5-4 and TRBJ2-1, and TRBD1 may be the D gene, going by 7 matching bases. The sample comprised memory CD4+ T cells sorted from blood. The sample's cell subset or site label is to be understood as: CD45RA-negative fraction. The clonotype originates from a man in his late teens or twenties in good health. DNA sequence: TGTGCCAGCAGCTTCACAGGGGCTGGGAGGAATGAGCAGTTCTTC. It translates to CASSFTGAGRNEQFF.